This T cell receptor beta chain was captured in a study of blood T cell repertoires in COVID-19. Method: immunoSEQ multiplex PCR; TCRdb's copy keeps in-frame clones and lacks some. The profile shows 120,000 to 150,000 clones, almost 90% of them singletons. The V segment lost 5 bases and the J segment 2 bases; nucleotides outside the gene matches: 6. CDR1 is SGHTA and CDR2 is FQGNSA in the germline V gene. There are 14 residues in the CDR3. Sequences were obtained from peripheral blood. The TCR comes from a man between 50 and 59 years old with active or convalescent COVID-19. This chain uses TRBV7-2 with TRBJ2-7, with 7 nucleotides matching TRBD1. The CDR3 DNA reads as TGTGCCAGCAGCGGCCACAGGGGCACCTACGAGCAGTACTTC. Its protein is CASSGHRGTYEQYF.